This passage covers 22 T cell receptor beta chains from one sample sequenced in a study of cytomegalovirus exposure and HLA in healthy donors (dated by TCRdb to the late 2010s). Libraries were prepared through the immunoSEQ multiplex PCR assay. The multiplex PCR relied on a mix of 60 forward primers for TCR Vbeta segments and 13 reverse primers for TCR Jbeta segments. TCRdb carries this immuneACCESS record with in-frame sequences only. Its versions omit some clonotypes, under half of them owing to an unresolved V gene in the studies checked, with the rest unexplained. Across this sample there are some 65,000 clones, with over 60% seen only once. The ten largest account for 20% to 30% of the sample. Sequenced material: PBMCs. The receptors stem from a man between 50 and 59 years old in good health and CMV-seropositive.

This chain's CDR3 is CASNSGGGSSYEQYF. CDR3 bases: TGTGCCAGCAATTCCGGGGGGGGTTCCTCCTACGAGCAGTACTTC. The genes are TRBV9 and TRBJ2-7, with 8 bases lining up with TRBD2. The V segment lost 6 bases and the J segment 0 bases; nucleotides outside the gene matches: 8. CDR1 is SGDLS and CDR2 is YYNGEE in the germline V gene. The CDR3 extends over 15 amino acids.

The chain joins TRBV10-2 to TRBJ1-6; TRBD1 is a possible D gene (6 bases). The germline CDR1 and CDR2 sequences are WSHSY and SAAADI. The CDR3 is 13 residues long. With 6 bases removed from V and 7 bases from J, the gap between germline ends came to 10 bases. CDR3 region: CASSGQTNSPLHF. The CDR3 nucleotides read TGCGCCAGCAGCGGACAGACCAATTCACCCCTCCACTTT.

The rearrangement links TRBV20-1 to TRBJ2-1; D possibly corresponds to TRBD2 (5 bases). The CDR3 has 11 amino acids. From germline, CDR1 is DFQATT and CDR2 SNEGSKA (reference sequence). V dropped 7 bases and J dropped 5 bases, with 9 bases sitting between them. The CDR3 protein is CSGERHNEQFF. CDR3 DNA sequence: TGCAGTGGGGAGAGGCACAATGAGCAGTTCTTC.

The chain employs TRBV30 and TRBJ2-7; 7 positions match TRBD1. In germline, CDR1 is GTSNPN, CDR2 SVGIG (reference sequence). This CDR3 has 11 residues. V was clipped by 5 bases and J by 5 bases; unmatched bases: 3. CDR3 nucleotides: TGTGCCTGGTCGGACAGGAACGAGCAGTACTTC. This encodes CAWSDRNEQYF.

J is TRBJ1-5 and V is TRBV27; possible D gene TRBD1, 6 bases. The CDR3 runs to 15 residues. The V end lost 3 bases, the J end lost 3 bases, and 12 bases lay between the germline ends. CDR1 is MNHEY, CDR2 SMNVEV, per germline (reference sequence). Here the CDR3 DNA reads TGTGCCAGCAGTTTCTCCAGGGGCCTCAATCAGCCCCAGCATTTT. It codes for CASSFSRGLNQPQHF.

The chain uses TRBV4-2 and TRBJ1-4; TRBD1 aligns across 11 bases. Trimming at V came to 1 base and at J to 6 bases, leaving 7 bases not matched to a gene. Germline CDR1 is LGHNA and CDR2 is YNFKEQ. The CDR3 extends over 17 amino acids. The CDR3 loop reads CASSQVNRDRGDEKLFF. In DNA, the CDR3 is TGTGCCAGCAGCCAAGTCAACCGGGACAGGGGGGATGAAAAACTGTTTTTT.

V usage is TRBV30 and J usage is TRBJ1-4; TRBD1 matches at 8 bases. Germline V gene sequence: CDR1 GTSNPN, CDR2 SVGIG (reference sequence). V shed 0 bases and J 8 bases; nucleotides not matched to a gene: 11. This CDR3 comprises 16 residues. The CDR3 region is CAWSVLAGGSREKLFF. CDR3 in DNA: TGTGCCTGGAGTGTACTGGCAGGGGGCAGTCGCGAAAAACTGTTTTTT. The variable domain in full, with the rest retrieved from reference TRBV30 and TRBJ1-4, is SQTIHQWPATLVQPVGSPLSLECTVEGTSNPNLYWYRQAAGRGLQLLFYSVGIGQISSEVPQNLSASRPQDRQFILSSKKLLLSDSGFYLCAWSVLAGGSREKLFFGSGTQLSVL.

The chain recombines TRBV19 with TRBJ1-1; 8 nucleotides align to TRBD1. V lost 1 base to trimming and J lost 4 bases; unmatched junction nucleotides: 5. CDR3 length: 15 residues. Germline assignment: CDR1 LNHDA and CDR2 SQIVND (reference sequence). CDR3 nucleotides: TGTGCCAGTAGTATAGCTCTTACAGGGGGCACTGAAGCTTTCTTT. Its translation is CASSIALTGGTEAFF.

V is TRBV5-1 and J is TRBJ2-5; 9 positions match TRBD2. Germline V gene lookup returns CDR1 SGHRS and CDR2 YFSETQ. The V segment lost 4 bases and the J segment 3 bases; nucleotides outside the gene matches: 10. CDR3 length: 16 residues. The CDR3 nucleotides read TGCGCCAGCAGCCCCCATGGGCGGGGGGGGGAAGAGACCCAGTACTTC. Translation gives CASSPHGRGGEETQYF. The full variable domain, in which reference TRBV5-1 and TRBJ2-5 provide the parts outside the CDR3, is KAGVTQTPRYLIKTRGQQVTLSCSPISGHRSVSWYQQTPGQGLQFLFEYFSETQRNKGNFPGRFSGRQFSNSRSEMNVSTLELGDSALYLCASSPHGRGGEETQYFGPGTRLLVL.

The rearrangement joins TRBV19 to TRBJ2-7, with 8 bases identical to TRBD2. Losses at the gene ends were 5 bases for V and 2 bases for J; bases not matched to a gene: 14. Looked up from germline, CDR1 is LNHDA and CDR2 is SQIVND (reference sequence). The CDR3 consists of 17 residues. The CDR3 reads CASSLYLLAGGTYEQYF. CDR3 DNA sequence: TGTGCCAGTAGTCTCTACCTCCTAGCGGGTGGAACCTACGAGCAGTACTTC.

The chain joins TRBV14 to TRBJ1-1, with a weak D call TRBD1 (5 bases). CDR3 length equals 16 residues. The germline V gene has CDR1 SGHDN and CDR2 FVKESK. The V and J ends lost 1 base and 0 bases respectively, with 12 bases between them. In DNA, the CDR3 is TGTGCCAGCAGCCAAGTCCCCGAAGGGGTGAACACTGAAGCTTTCTTT. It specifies CASSQVPEGVNTEAFF.

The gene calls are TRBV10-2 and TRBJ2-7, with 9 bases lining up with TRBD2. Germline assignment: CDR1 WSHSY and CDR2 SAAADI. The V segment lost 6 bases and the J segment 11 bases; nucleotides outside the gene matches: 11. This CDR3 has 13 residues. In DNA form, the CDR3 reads TGCGCCAGCAGCAATTTAAAGCGGGAGGCCGAGTACTTC. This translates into CASSNLKREAEYF.

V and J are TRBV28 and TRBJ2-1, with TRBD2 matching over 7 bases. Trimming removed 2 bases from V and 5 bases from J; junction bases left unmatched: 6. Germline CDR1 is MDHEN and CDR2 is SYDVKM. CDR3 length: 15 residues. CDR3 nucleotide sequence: TGTGCCAGCAGTTTAAGGGCGGGAGTCCACAATGAGCAGTTCTTC. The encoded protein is CASSLRAGVHNEQFF.

CDR3: CASSVDPGGREKLFF. The CDR3 coding sequence is TGTGCCAGCAGCGTAGATCCCGGGGGTAGGGAAAAACTGTTTTTT. This chain links TRBV9 with TRBJ1-4; maybe TRBD1 (5 bases). This CDR3 is built from 15 residues. Between the trimmed V and J ends, which lost 0 bases and 8 bases, there was a span of 14 bases. Germline CDR1 and CDR2: SGDLS and YYNGEE.

CDR3 DNA: TGTGCCAGCAGTTTCAGGGGTAGCAATCAGCCCCAGCATTTT. Translation gives CASSFRGSNQPQHF. The chain uses TRBV27 and TRBJ1-5, with TRBD1 as a possible D gene (6 bases). V was pared by 3 bases and J by 0 bases, with 6 bases between. The CDR3 covers 14 residues. The germline gives CDR1 MNHEY, CDR2 SMNVEV (reference sequence).

As DNA, the CDR3 is TGTGCCAGCCAGGGAAATAGCAATCAGCCCCAGCATTTT. Amino acid sequence: CASQGNSNQPQHF. J is TRBJ1-5 and V is TRBV27; D is perhaps TRBD1 (5 bases). V lost 8 bases and J 0 bases, leaving 8 bases between the germline ends. CDR3 size: 13 residues. Germline V gene data show CDR1 as MNHEY and CDR2 as SMNVEV (reference sequence).

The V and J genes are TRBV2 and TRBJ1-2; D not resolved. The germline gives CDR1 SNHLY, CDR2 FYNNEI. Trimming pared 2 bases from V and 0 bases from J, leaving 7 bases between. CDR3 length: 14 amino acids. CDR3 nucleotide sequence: TGTGCCAGCAGTGAACCCGGGACTAACTATGGCTACACCTTC. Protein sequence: CASSEPGTNYGYTF.

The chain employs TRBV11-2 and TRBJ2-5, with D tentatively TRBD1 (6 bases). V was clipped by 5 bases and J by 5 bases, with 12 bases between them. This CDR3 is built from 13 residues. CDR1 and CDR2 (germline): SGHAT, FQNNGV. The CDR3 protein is CASSQWGLETQYF. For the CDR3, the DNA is TGTGCCAGCAGCCAGTGGGGGCTGGAGACCCAGTACTTC.

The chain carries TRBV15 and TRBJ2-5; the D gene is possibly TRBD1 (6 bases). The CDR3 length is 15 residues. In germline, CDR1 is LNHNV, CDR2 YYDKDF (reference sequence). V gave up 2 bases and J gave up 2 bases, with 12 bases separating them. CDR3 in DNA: TGTGCCACCAGCAGAACAGGGATGTGGCAAGAGACCCAGTACTTC. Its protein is CATSRTGMWQETQYF.

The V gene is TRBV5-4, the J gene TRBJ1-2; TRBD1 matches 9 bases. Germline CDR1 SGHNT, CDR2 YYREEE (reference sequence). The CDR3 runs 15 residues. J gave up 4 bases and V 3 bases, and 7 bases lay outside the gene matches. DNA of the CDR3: TGTGCCAGCAGCTCTCGGGACAGGGTTTTCTATGGCTACACCTTC. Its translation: CASSSRDRVFYGYTF.

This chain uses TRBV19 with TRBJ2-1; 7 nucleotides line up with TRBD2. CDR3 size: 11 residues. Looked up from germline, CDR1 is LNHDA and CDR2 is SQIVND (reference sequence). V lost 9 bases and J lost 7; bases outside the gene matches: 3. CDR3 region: CASTGLNEQFF. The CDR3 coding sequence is TGTGCCAGCACGGGACTAAATGAGCAGTTCTTC.

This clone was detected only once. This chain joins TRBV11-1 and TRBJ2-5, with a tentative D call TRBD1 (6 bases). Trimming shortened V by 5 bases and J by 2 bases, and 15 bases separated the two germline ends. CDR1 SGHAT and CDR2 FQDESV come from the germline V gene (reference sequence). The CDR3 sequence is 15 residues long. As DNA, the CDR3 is TGTGCCAGCAGCATTACAGGGTATTCGCAAGAGACCCAGTACTTC. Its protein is CASSITGYSQETQYF.